The rows below give T cell receptor beta chains drawn from one sample of a study of cytomegalovirus exposure and HLA in healthy donors. TCRdb's table, derived via immunoSEQ multiplex PCR, lists solely in-frame clones and lacks some. The data contain about 160,000 clones, 75% to 90% of them singletons. What was sequenced was PBMCs. The receptors were sampled from a woman aged 18-29 years in good health and CMV-seronegative. CDR3s include the opening cysteine and the closing phenylalanine or tryptophan. The order of the fields is J gene, clone size, D gene, V gene, CDR3 DNA, CDR3 protein. A D gene is named only where the DNA matches it firmly. Not every row has a clone size; where given, it reads once, few, many or a size class.

j_call: TRBJ1-2
clone_size: NA
d_call: TRBD1
v_call: TRBV19
cdr3_nt: TGTGCCAGTAGCTCAAGGACAGGGGGCTATGGCTACACCTTC
cdr3_aa: CASSSRTGGYGYTF

j_call: TRBJ2-1
clone_size: NA
d_call: NA
v_call: TRBV6-5
cdr3_nt: TGTGCCAGCAGCCCCCCCCTTCCCGGTTACAATGAGCAGTTCTTC
cdr3_aa: CASSPPLPGYNEQFF

j_call: TRBJ1-2
clone_size: NA
d_call: TRBD1
v_call: TRBV6-1
cdr3_nt: TGTGCCAGCAGTGAACGGGGGACAGCTAACTATGGCTACACCTTC
cdr3_aa: CASSERGTANYGYTF

j_call: TRBJ1-4
clone_size: NA
d_call: NA
v_call: TRBV7-9
cdr3_nt: TGTGCCAGCAGCTTAGGTGGGGGGTCGAATGAAAAACTGTTTTTT
cdr3_aa: CASSLGGGSNEKLFF

j_call: TRBJ2-5
clone_size: NA
d_call: NA
v_call: TRBV27
cdr3_nt: TGTGCCAGCAGTATCAATGGCTTCCTGAAGACCCAGTACTTC
cdr3_aa: CASSINGFLKTQYF

j_call: TRBJ1-1
clone_size: NA
d_call: TRBD1
v_call: TRBV27
cdr3_nt: TGTGCCAGCAGTGTGAGACAGGGGTCACCAAGCGGGGCTTTCTTT
cdr3_aa: CASSVRQGSPSGAFF

j_call: TRBJ2-2
clone_size: NA
d_call: NA
v_call: TRBV19
cdr3_nt: TGTGCCAGTAGTTGGCCCGGGGAGCTGTTTTTT
cdr3_aa: CASSWPGELFF

j_call: TRBJ1-5
clone_size: NA
d_call: NA
v_call: TRBV11-2
cdr3_nt: TGTGCCAGCAGCTTAGATCCTTTCGATCAGCCCCAGCATTTT
cdr3_aa: CASSLDPFDQPQHF

j_call: TRBJ1-2
clone_size: once
d_call: TRBD1
v_call: TRBV10-2
cdr3_nt: TGCGCCAGCAGTGATAGATATCGGACAGGGGGAAACTATGGCTACACCTTC
cdr3_aa: CASSDRYRTGGNYGYTF

j_call: TRBJ2-3
clone_size: NA
d_call: TRBD2
v_call: TRBV27
cdr3_nt: TGTGCCAGCAGTTTATCGGGACTAGCGCTTAGAAGCACAGATACGCAGTATTTT
cdr3_aa: CASSLSGLALRSTDTQYF

j_call: TRBJ2-1
clone_size: NA
d_call: TRBD2
v_call: TRBV5-1
cdr3_nt: TGCGCCAGCAGCTTGGCCCTGGGACTAGCGGACAATGAGCAGTTCTTC
cdr3_aa: CASSLALGLADNEQFF

j_call: TRBJ2-6
clone_size: NA
d_call: NA
v_call: TRBV4-3
cdr3_nt: TGCGCCAGCAGCCAAGGGAATGTGTGGGCAGGGCAGGCTGGGGCCAACGTCCTGACTTTC
cdr3_aa: CASSQGNVWAGQAGANVLTF

j_call: TRBJ2-7
clone_size: NA
d_call: NA
v_call: TRBV6-1
cdr3_nt: TGTGCCAGCAGTTCTGCCGGGGTGGGCGAGCAGTACTTC
cdr3_aa: CASSSAGVGEQYF

j_call: TRBJ2-2
clone_size: NA
d_call: NA
v_call: TRBV6-1
cdr3_nt: TGTGCCAGCAGTGAAGGTGCGGCGTCGAACACCGGGGAGCTGTTTTTT
cdr3_aa: CASSEGAASNTGELFF

j_call: TRBJ2-7
clone_size: few
d_call: TRBD1
v_call: TRBV9
cdr3_nt: TGTGCCAGCAGCGTCGGACAGGCTGACTACGAGCAGTACTTC
cdr3_aa: CASSVGQADYEQYF

j_call: TRBJ1-1
clone_size: NA
d_call: NA
v_call: TRBV5-4
cdr3_nt: TGTGCCAGCAGCTTCAAGCTGGGGGGTAACACTGAAGCTTTCTTT
cdr3_aa: CASSFKLGGNTEAFF

j_call: TRBJ2-1
clone_size: NA
d_call: TRBD2
v_call: TRBV5-1
cdr3_nt: TGCGCCAGCAGCTTGGCCAGCGGGAGGGCCGGGAATGAGCAGTTCTTC
cdr3_aa: CASSLASGRAGNEQFF

j_call: TRBJ1-6
clone_size: few
d_call: NA
v_call: TRBV2
cdr3_nt: TGTGCCAGCAGTCTGACAGGCCCTAATTCACCCCTCCACTTT
cdr3_aa: CASSLTGPNSPLHF

j_call: TRBJ1-2
clone_size: NA
d_call: NA
v_call: TRBV7-9
cdr3_nt: TGTGCCAGCAGTGCCGGGGACTATGGCTACACCTTC
cdr3_aa: CASSAGDYGYTF

j_call: TRBJ2-1
clone_size: NA
d_call: TRBD2
v_call: TRBV4-1
cdr3_nt: TGCGCCAGCAGCCAAGTGCCTACCAAGACTAGCGGGGGGCCCCATGAGCAGTTCTTC
cdr3_aa: CASSQVPTKTSGGPHEQFF

j_call: TRBJ2-3
clone_size: NA
d_call: TRBD2
v_call: TRBV12-5
cdr3_nt: TGTGCTAGTGGTTTGATGGAACTAGCGGGAGGCCTGAGCACAGATACGCAGTATTTT
cdr3_aa: CASGLMELAGGLSTDTQYF

j_call: TRBJ1-1
clone_size: NA
d_call: TRBD1
v_call: TRBV5-1
cdr3_nt: TGCGCCAGCAGCTCCACTGGGGGACAGATCTCACGATCCAACATCGGAGCTTTCTTT
cdr3_aa: CASSSTGGQISRSNIGAFF

j_call: TRBJ1-2
clone_size: NA
d_call: NA
v_call: TRBV5-4
cdr3_nt: TGTGCCAGCAGCTTCATCACGGACTATGGCTACACCTTC
cdr3_aa: CASSFITDYGYTF

j_call: TRBJ1-2
clone_size: NA
d_call: TRBD1
v_call: TRBV6-1
cdr3_nt: TGTGCCAGCAGTGAAGGAACAGGGGTACACTATGGCTACACCTTC
cdr3_aa: CASSEGTGVHYGYTF

j_call: TRBJ1-4
clone_size: NA
d_call: NA
v_call: TRBV2
cdr3_nt: TGTGCCAGCGACAGGTCCCAAAAACTGTTTTTT
cdr3_aa: CASDRSQKLFF

j_call: TRBJ1-1
clone_size: NA
d_call: NA
v_call: TRBV5-6
cdr3_nt: TGTGCCAGCAGCTTGGACAGGGAACAGAACACTGAAGCTTTCTTT
cdr3_aa: CASSLDREQNTEAFF

j_call: TRBJ2-1
clone_size: NA
d_call: TRBD1
v_call: TRBV6-5
cdr3_nt: TGTGCCAGCAGTTGGGACAGACTTAGCTCCTACAATGAGCAGTTCTTC
cdr3_aa: CASSWDRLSSYNEQFF

j_call: TRBJ1-2
clone_size: NA
d_call: TRBD1
v_call: TRBV5-1
cdr3_nt: TGCGCCAGCAGCTTGACAGACAGGGGAGGGCTTGGCTACACCTTC
cdr3_aa: CASSLTDRGGLGYTF

j_call: TRBJ1-2
clone_size: NA
d_call: NA
v_call: TRBV7-3
cdr3_nt: TGTGCCAGCAGCTATGGAGAACACAGGACCATCACCTTC
cdr3_aa: CASSYGEHRTITF

j_call: TRBJ2-7
clone_size: NA
d_call: TRBD1
v_call: TRBV19
cdr3_nt: TGTGCCAGTAGTATAGGGACAGGGGGCTACGAGCAGTACTTC
cdr3_aa: CASSIGTGGYEQYF

j_call: TRBJ1-4
clone_size: NA
d_call: TRBD1
v_call: TRBV6-5
cdr3_nt: TGTGCCAGCAGTTACTCTGGGGACAGGGGTGAAAAACTGTTTTTT
cdr3_aa: CASSYSGDRGEKLFF

j_call: TRBJ1-4
clone_size: NA
d_call: TRBD1
v_call: TRBV5-8
cdr3_nt: TGTGCCAGCAGCGAAGGGACAGGGGCGCTGACTGAAAAACTGTTTTTT
cdr3_aa: CASSEGTGALTEKLFF

j_call: TRBJ1-6
clone_size: NA
d_call: NA
v_call: TRBV14
cdr3_nt: TGTGCCAGCAGCCCAAGGACAGTCTCCTATAATTCACCCCTCCACTTT
cdr3_aa: CASSPRTVSYNSPLHF

j_call: TRBJ2-7
clone_size: NA
d_call: NA
v_call: TRBV6-7
cdr3_nt: TGTGCCAGCTCCCCCTCGTGGGGACAAGGGTTCTCCTACGAGCAGTACTTC
cdr3_aa: CASSPSWGQGFSYEQYF

j_call: TRBJ2-7
clone_size: few
d_call: TRBD1
v_call: TRBV5-1
cdr3_nt: TGCGCCAGCAGCGGGGACAGGGCCGTCGAGCAGTACTTC
cdr3_aa: CASSGDRAVEQYF

j_call: TRBJ2-3
clone_size: NA
d_call: NA
v_call: TRBV6-4
cdr3_nt: TGTGCCAGCAGTGACTCCGAGGAGGCGGATACGCAGTATTTT
cdr3_aa: CASSDSEEADTQYF

j_call: TRBJ2-7
clone_size: few
d_call: TRBD1
v_call: TRBV18
cdr3_nt: TGTGCCAGCTCACCAGGGACAGGGATGGGGTACGAGCAGTACTTC
cdr3_aa: CASSPGTGMGYEQYF

j_call: TRBJ1-4
clone_size: NA
d_call: TRBD1
v_call: TRBV30
cdr3_nt: TGTGCCTGGAGTCTAGCGGGACAGGGGGGCGAAAAACTGTTTTTT
cdr3_aa: CAWSLAGQGGEKLFF

j_call: TRBJ2-1
clone_size: once
d_call: TRBD1
v_call: TRBV15
cdr3_nt: TGTGCCACCAGCAGAGAGGACAGGGGCACGGGGTTCTTC
cdr3_aa: CATSREDRGTGFF

j_call: TRBJ2-7
clone_size: NA
d_call: TRBD1
v_call: TRBV6-6
cdr3_nt: TGTGCCAGCTCGAGGGACAGGGCGTCGAACGAGCAGTACTTC
cdr3_aa: CASSRDRASNEQYF

j_call: TRBJ1-2
clone_size: NA
d_call: NA
v_call: TRBV19
cdr3_nt: TGTGCCAGTAGTATAGATGCAGGGTCCGGCTACACCTTC
cdr3_aa: CASSIDAGSGYTF

j_call: TRBJ1-2
clone_size: few
d_call: NA
v_call: TRBV5-3
cdr3_nt: TGTGCCAGAAGCTTCGGTGGCTACACCTTC
cdr3_aa: CARSFGGYTF

j_call: TRBJ2-7
clone_size: NA
d_call: NA
v_call: TRBV5-1
cdr3_nt: TGCGCCAGCAGTGCTCCGGTCGGGGAGTCCTACGAGCAGTACTTC
cdr3_aa: CASSAPVGESYEQYF